This TCR beta chain was obtained from a study of blood T cell repertoires in COVID-19. The CDR3 consists of 14 residues. The V segment lost 7 bases and the J segment 0 bases; nucleotides outside the gene matches: 4. Germline V CDR1 and CDR2: SQVTM, ANQGSEA. Those enrolled in Seattle joined during active infection and were followed longitudinally afterward. Study processing details: Reference gene primer amplification in the assay estimated nucleated cell counts. Assay: immunoSEQ multiplex PCR; the TCRdb copy retains only in-frame clones and omits some. That table supplies the V and J calls and clone size; D and trimming were determined from the DNA. The sample includes fewer than 450,000 clones, about 89% of them seen just once.

Sequencing was done on a sample of peripheral blood. The V gene is TRBV29-1, the J gene TRBJ2-1; TRBD2 agrees at 9 bases. The TCR originated in a woman in her fifties or sixties with COVID-19, enrolled during active disease. The DNA for the CDR3 is TGCAGCGGACTAGCGGATCCCTCCTACAATGAGCAGTTCTTC. As protein: CSGLADPSYNEQFF.